The sequence of this TCR beta chain was determined in a study of graft-versus-host responses after intestinal transplantation. Study-wide background: The recipients all started with anti-thymocyte globulin induction and then took tacrolimus and steroids for around 3 years.

CDR1 and CDR2 (germline): MDHEN, SYDVKM. The CDR3 is 19 amino acids. The ends were cut back, 3 bases at V and 1 base at J, with 24 bases in the middle. Profiled with immunoSEQ multiplex PCR; TCRdb holds only in-frame clones, not every one. In the table there are tens of thousands of clones, roughly 94% of which are singletons. Comment on this clone: Its antigen is not known.

Source: unstimulated CD8+ T cells sorted from spleen or lymph node cells, taken before intestinal transplant. This receptor was obtained from a human donor who received an intestinal transplant. The chain links TRBV28 to TRBJ2-5, with D possibly matching TRBD2 (6 bases). The CDR3 loop is CASSFPGTPAERAQETQYF. The CDR3 DNA follows: TGTGCCAGCAGTTTCCCCGGGACCCCGGCCGAGCGGGCCCAAGAGACCCAGTACTTC.